The TCR beta chain described here comes from a study of blood T cell repertoires in COVID-19 (TCRdb year 2020). Notes on the research overall: Collaborator samples came from the United States, Italy and Spain and covered acute and convalescent phases of COVID-19. The material from the prospective study consisted of cDNA or gDNA derived from T cells, B-cell-depleted T cells, or PBMCs. Subjects who had been exposed to COVID-19, were actively infected with it, or had recovered from it provided the deeply sampled blood TCRbeta repertoires that made up the dataset. The repertoires were released in a freely available public database intended as a resource for research on the immune response to SARS-CoV-2. Samples came from the ongoing ImmuneRACE study (first 160 participants) plus 1,254 subjects from 6 global collaborators. A de-identified subject ID, COVID-19 status, age in years and sex were almost always included in the sample metadata. Where available, HLA class I and class II types were taken from metadata supplied by the sample provider and were not determined by assay-based typing.

Collaborating institutions collected whole blood in K2EDTA tubes following their own protocols. For TCRbeta analysis, collaborators shipped samples as frozen whole blood, isolated PBMCs, or DNA extracted from either of those sample types. Via the germline V gene (reference sequence), CDR1 is LNHNV and CDR2 YYDKDF. Inclusive of the bounding cysteine and phenylalanine, the CDR3 is 15 residues long. CDR3 DNA only is kept here, 45 bases in frame from base 1. V and J are trimmed by 0 bases and 6 bases, and the gene matches miss 6 bases of the junction. General findings and caveats noted by the study authors: The quantity of clinical and demographic metadata differed by source and by participant and was supplied without curation.

TCRbeta CDR3 regions were amplified from genomic DNA by means of the immunoSEQ Assay, a bias-controlled multiplex PCR. Per the authors' processing: The number of nucleated cells in each sample was estimated by amplification of reference gene primers within the assay. To quantify the absolute abundance of each unique TCRbeta CDR3 rearrangement, sequence reads were collapsed and filtered. For each sample, productive Simpson clonality was calculated as the square root of Simpson's diversity index across productive rearrangements. TCRdb carries this immuneACCESS record with in-frame sequences only. Its versions omit some clonotypes, under half of them owing to an unresolved V gene in the studies checked, with the rest unexplained. V, J and clone size reflect that table, while D and trimming were determined from the DNA. For this sample there are fewer than 250,000 clones; roughly nine tenths appear just once. The ten largest make up about 2.2% of the sample.

Concerning this clone: The antigen it recognizes is unknown. It has no much larger one-base neighbor in the sample; base qualities were not kept.

Sequencing input: peripheral blood. The clonotype originates from a woman aged 45-65 years with acute or convalescent COVID-19. The sequence is built from TRBV15 and TRBJ1-2; TRBD1 lines up with 8 middle nucleotides. This receptor carries the CDR3 CATSRDLQGADGYTF. The DNA sequence follows: TGTGCCACCAGCAGAGATTTGCAGGGGGCGGATGGCTACACCTTC.